Here is one TCR beta chain with its context. Its antigen is not identified. The V and J ends lost 0 bases and 2 bases respectively, with 17 bases between them. The CDR3 sequence is 17 residues long. Germline loops: CDR1 SGHVS, CDR2 FNYEAQ. The data stem from a study of OX40 agonist ivuxolimab in advanced cancers. On the study more broadly: Treatment received earlier with anti-PD-1, anti-PD-L1 or anti-CTLA-4 agents was allowed, and more than 30% had some. Partial responses occurred in three patients (one hepatocellular carcinoma, two cutaneous melanoma).

TCRdb's table, derived via immunoSEQ multiplex PCR, lists solely in-frame clones and lacks some. The sample shows 69,000 or so clones, approximately 81% of them seen only once. Study-wide results and limits: Partial responders at 0.1-3.0 mg/kg showed near-lowest clonal expansion. In a subset of nonresponders, normalized T-cell clonal expansion was also low.

The gene calls are TRBV7-6 and TRBJ2-7, with a tentative D call TRBD2 (5 bases). This TCR came from an adult with an advanced solid tumor such as melanoma, head and neck, liver or kidney cancer. The sample was CD4+ or CD8+ T cells sorted from blood, taken in a trial of the OX40 agonist ivuxolimab. This CDR3 reads CASSLARTLGDPYEQYF. The CDR3 DNA sequence: TGTGCCAGCAGCTTAGCGCGAACCCTGGGAGACCCCTACGAGCAGTACTTC.